A single sample gave rise to the 18 T cell receptor beta chains below, sequenced in a study of shared clonotypes between healthy human individuals. TCRdb's copy holds only in-frame clones and misses some; the assay was immunoSEQ multiplex PCR. The data show fewer than 1.8 million clones, with about 98.5% seen just once and 0.3% to 0.45% held by the top ten. The source material was naive CD4+ T cells sorted from blood. Documented subset: CD45RA+ positively selected. The receptors were gathered from a man aged 25-45 years in good health.

The gene calls are TRBV19 and TRBJ1-1; 7 bases align to TRBD1. There are 16 residues in the CDR3. CDR1 is LNHDA and CDR2 is SQIVND in the germline V gene (reference sequence). After removal of 6 bases from V and 0 bases from J, the junction contained 10 bases not matched to a gene. The CDR3 reads CASRGGTVSLNTEAFF. The CDR3 DNA follows: TGTGCCAGTAGAGGGGGGACAGTCTCATTGAACACTGAAGCTTTCTTT.

This chain joins TRBV9 and TRBJ2-2; 7 nucleotides match TRBD2. V shed 2 bases and J 4 bases; nucleotides not matched to a gene: 5. This CDR3 has 15 amino acids. CDR1 SGDLS and CDR2 YYNGEE come from the germline V gene. The CDR3 DNA reads TGTGCCAGCAGCGTGGAGGGACTACGCACCGGGGAGCTGTTTTTT. Its translation: CASSVEGLRTGELFF.

The V gene is TRBV11-2, the J gene TRBJ2-5; unclear D gene. Germline loops: CDR1 SGHAT, CDR2 FQNNGV. The ends were cut back, 6 bases at V and 1 base at J, with 6 bases in the middle. CDR3 length equals 12 residues. CDR3 bases: TGTGCCAGCAGACGGGCCCAAGAGACCCAGTACTTC. Translated: CASRRAQETQYF.

This chain joins TRBV25-1 and TRBJ2-1, with 10 bases matching TRBD1. The CDR3 covers 16 residues. The V gene's germline CDR1 is MGHDK and CDR2 SYGVNS. V lost 7 bases and J lost 9; bases outside the gene matches: 15. Written as DNA, the CDR3 is TGTGCCAGCATCCGGACAGGGGGATGGAGTAGGGGTGAGCAGTTCTTC. Its protein product is CASIRTGGWSRGEQFF. The full variable domain, in which reference TRBV25-1 and TRBJ2-1 provide the parts outside the CDR3, is EADIYQTPRYLVIGTGKKITLECSQTMGHDKMYWYQQDPGMELHLIHYSYGVNSTEKGDLSSESTVSRIRTEHFPLTLESARPSHTSQYLCASIRTGGWSRGEQFFGPGTRLTVL.

The genes are TRBV7-2 and TRBJ2-3; 11 bases align to TRBD2. After removal of 6 bases from V and 2 bases from J, the junction contained 7 bases not matched to a gene. Germline values: CDR1 SGHTA, CDR2 FQGNSA. The CDR3 extends over 16 amino acids. This CDR3 reads CASSLLAGALTDTQYF. CDR3 nucleotide sequence: TGTGCCAGCAGTTTACTAGCGGGAGCTCTCACAGATACGCAGTATTTT.

The J gene is TRBJ2-7, the V gene TRBV29-1; D possibly corresponds to TRBD1 (5 bases). With 2 bases removed from V and 0 bases from J, the gap between germline ends came to 11 bases. In germline, CDR1 is SQVTM, CDR2 ANQGSEA. The CDR3 consists of 14 residues. The CDR3 protein is CSVERGLSSYEQYF. CDR3 coding DNA: TGCAGCGTTGAAAGGGGCCTTAGCTCCTACGAGCAGTACTTC.

The gene calls are TRBV5-1 and TRBJ2-7; D is perhaps TRBD2 (5 bases). The germline CDR1 and CDR2 sequences are SGHRS and YFSETQ. CDR3 length: 14 amino acids. V was pared by 4 bases and J by 0 bases, with 11 bases between. In nucleotides, the CDR3 is TGCGCCAGCAGCCCGCCGGGATACTCCTACGAGCAGTACTTC. Protein sequence: CASSPPGYSYEQYF.

The chain links TRBV2 to TRBJ2-1; 7 bases are a match to TRBD1. The V gene end was trimmed by 6 bases and the J gene end by 14 bases; junction bases not matched to a gene: 10. This CDR3 contains 12 residues. CDR1 is SNHLY, CDR2 FYNNEI, per germline. This CDR3 is CASSSDRASEFF. The CDR3 region has the DNA TGTGCCAGCAGCTCCGACAGGGCGTCTGAGTTCTTC.

A few counts support this clone. Distinct nucleotide sequences in the sample also encode this CDR3. This rearrangement joins TRBV2 to TRBJ2-7; D call uncertain. From germline, CDR1 is SNHLY and CDR2 FYNNEI. The CDR3 length is 11 residues. V lost 1 base to trimming and J lost 4 bases, with 2 bases between them. The CDR3 region has the DNA TGTGCCAGCAGTGAAGGGTACGAGCAGTACTTC. This sequence encodes CASSEGYEQYF.

The chain joins TRBV11-2 to TRBJ2-7; the D is unclear. The CDR3 runs 12 residues. Germline V CDR1 and CDR2: SGHAT, FQNNGV. With 2 bases removed from V and 3 bases from J, the gap between germline ends came to 5 bases. CDR3 amino acids: CASSLRNYEQYF. CDR3 DNA: TGTGCCAGCAGCTTAAGGAACTACGAGCAGTACTTC.

The rearrangement joins TRBV29-1 to TRBJ2-5; 9 bases are a match to TRBD2. CDR1 and CDR2 from the germline V gene are SQVTM and ANQGSEA. The junction had 12 bases not matched to a gene; V was cut back by 7 bases and J by 3 bases. The CDR3 is 15 residues long. The CDR3 DNA is TGCAGCGACAGGGGACTAGCAGACCCCAAAGAGACCCAGTACTTC. Translation gives CSDRGLADPKETQYF. The full variable domain, rest sourced from reference TRBV29-1 and TRBJ2-5, is SAVISQKPSRDICQRGTSLTIQCQVDSQVTMMFWYRQQPGQSLTLIATANQGSEATYESGFVIDKFPISRPNLTFSTLTVSNMSPEDSSIYLCSDRGLADPKETQYFGPGTRLLVL.

The rearrangement joins TRBV5-1 to TRBJ2-1; 7 bases fit TRBD1. The CDR3 is 13 residues long. Trimming took 7 bases from V and 2 from J; bases not matched to a gene: 3. Per the germline V gene, CDR1 is SGHRS and CDR2 is YFSETQ. The CDR3 nucleotides are TGCGCCAGCCAGACAGGGACCTACAATGAGCAGTTCTTC. Translated, it gives CASQTGTYNEQFF. The full variable domain, with the rest looked up from reference TRBV5-1 and TRBJ2-1, is KAGVTQTPRYLIKTRGQQVTLSCSPISGHRSVSWYQQTPGQGLQFLFEYFSETQRNKGNFPGRFSGRQFSNSRSEMNVSTLELGDSALYLCASQTGTYNEQFFGPGTRLTVL.

This clone was picked up one time. The chain recombines TRBV5-4 with TRBJ2-1; D is perhaps TRBD1 (6 bases). The CDR3 extends over 14 amino acids. Germline V gene sequence: CDR1 SGHNT, CDR2 YYREEE (reference sequence). Trimming left V 4 bases short and J 5 bases short, with 13 bases between. CDR3 DNA sequence: TGTGCCAGCAGCAGGACAGCGAAGGACAATGAGCAGTTCTTC. It codes for CASSRTAKDNEQFF.

The rearrangement uses TRBV9 and TRBJ2-5; 8 nucleotides match TRBD2. CDR1 SGDLS and CDR2 YYNGEE come from the germline V gene. V lost 3 bases to trimming and J lost 4 bases; unmatched junction nucleotides: 8. There are 15 residues in the CDR3. For the CDR3, the DNA is TGTGCCAGCAGCGCTCCGGGACTAGTAGGAGAGACCCAGTACTTC. This encodes CASSAPGLVGETQYF.

The chain joins TRBV28 to TRBJ2-7, with TRBD2 identical over 7 bases. V lost 4 bases and J lost 3; bases outside the gene matches: 12. CDR1 is MDHEN and CDR2 is SYDVKM in the germline V gene. The CDR3 covers 16 residues. CDR3 in DNA: TGTGCCAGCAGTTCAGCGACGCCTAGCGGCCGCTACGAGCAGTACTTC. This encodes CASSSATPSGRYEQYF.

The CDR3 is CASMTRGLAGTDTQYF. For the CDR3, the DNA is TGTGCCAGTATGACTCGGGGACTAGCGGGCACAGATACGCAGTATTTT. The gene calls are TRBV11-2 and TRBJ2-3, with 11 bases matching TRBD2. V trimming: 9 bases; J trimming: 1 base; junction bases outside the gene matches: 9. This CDR3 spans 16 amino acids. CDR1 SGHAT and CDR2 FQNNGV come from the germline V gene.

CDR3 sequence reads: CASSPMTDEQYF. As DNA, the CDR3 is TGTGCCAGCTCACCAATGACAGACGAGCAGTACTTC. This sequence joins TRBV18 and TRBJ2-7, with a tentative D call TRBD1 (5 bases). Trimming pared 2 bases from V and 5 bases from J, leaving 7 bases between. This CDR3 spans 12 amino acids. CDR1 KGHSH and CDR2 LQKENI come from the germline V gene.

This clone appeared a single time. V and J are TRBV30 and TRBJ2-3, with D perhaps matching TRBD2 (6 bases). Trimming took off 0 bases at V and 0 bases at J, with 10 bases between the two ends. CDR1 and CDR2 (germline): GTSNPN, SVGIG (reference sequence). CDR3 length equals 15 residues. CDR3 loop: CAWSVLRGSTDTQYF. CDR3 coding DNA: TGTGCCTGGAGTGTACTCCGGGGGAGCACAGATACGCAGTATTTT.